This T cell receptor (beta chain) was documented in a study of blood T cell repertoires in COVID-19. As for the study in general: The United States, Italy and Spain supplied acute and convalescent COVID-19 samples. The analysed material was cDNA or gDNA that came from T cells, B-cell-depleted T cells, or PBMCs.

Trimming took off 5 bases at V and 4 bases at J, with 13 bases between the two ends. The CDR3 covers 14 residues. Germline values: CDR1 KGHSH, CDR2 LQKENI. Per the authors' pipeline: Nucleated cell counts were estimated from reference gene primer amplification. The data were produced by immunoSEQ multiplex PCR, yet TCRdb's version contains in-frame clones alone and is incomplete. That table gives V, J and clone size, and the DNA gave D and trimming. This sample has some 160,000 clones, with nearly 80% found just once. This clone was seen once. The clonotype originates from an elderly woman with acute or convalescent COVID-19. Sequencing input: peripheral blood. The chain carries TRBV18 and TRBJ2-3; D is unclear. The CDR3 region is CASSTQTDSDTQYF. The DNA for the CDR3 is TGTGCCAGCTCAACTCAAACAGATTCAGATACGCAGTATTTT.